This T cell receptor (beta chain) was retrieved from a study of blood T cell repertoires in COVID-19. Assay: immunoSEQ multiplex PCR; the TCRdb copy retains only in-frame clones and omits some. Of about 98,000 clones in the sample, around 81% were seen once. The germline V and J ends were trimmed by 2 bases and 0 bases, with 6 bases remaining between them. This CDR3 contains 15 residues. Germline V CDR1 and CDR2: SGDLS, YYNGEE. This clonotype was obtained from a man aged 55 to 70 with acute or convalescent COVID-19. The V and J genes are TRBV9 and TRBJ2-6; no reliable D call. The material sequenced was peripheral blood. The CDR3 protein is CASSVSLSGANVLTF. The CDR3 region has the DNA TGTGCCAGCAGCGTGTCCCTCTCTGGGGCCAACGTCCTGACTTTC. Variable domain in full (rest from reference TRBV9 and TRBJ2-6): DSGVTQTPKHLITATGQRVTLRCSPRSGDLSVYWYQQSLDQGLQFLIQYYNGEERAKGNILERFSAQQFPDLHSELNLSSLELGDSALYFCASSVSLSGANVLTFGAGSRLTVL.